These 26 T cell receptor beta chains were sequenced from one sample in a study of blood T cell repertoires in COVID-19. The assay was immunoSEQ multiplex PCR, and TCRdb's table has in-frame clones only and misses some. Of around 74,000 clones listed, roughly 90% are singletons. The sequencing input was peripheral blood. The receptors were gathered from a woman of 80 years or more with active or convalescent COVID-19.

The V and J genes are TRBV5-6 and TRBJ1-2; 9 bases are shared with TRBD1. Germline V gene sequence: CDR1 SGHDT, CDR2 YYEEEE. With 3 bases clipped from V and 7 bases from J, the junction kept 13 bases outside the gene matches. The CDR3 sequence is 16 residues long. The CDR3 protein is CASSWTGVRRLGGYTF. CDR3 nucleotides: TGTGCCAGCAGCTGGACAGGGGTCCGCCGACTGGGTGGCTACACCTTC.

The rearrangement joins TRBV19 to TRBJ1-1, with a tentative D call TRBD1 (5 bases). CDR1 is LNHDA and CDR2 is SQIVND in the germline V gene (reference sequence). CDR3 size: 14 residues. V shed 5 bases and J shed 4 bases, with 14 bases lying between them. Written as DNA, the CDR3 is TGTGCCAGTAGTTCCCAGGGCCCTAGCACTGAAGCTTTCTTT. Its protein is CASSSQGPSTEAFF.

This clone has just a few counts. The chain carries TRBV30 and TRBJ1-1; D unresolved. The CDR3 is 14 residues long. Germline V gene data show CDR1 as GTSNPN and CDR2 as SVGIG (reference sequence). V lost 3 bases and J 2 bases, leaving 13 bases between the germline ends. The CDR3 DNA is TGTGCCTGGAGGCAAGAGACAACAAACACTGAAGCTTTCTTT. Its protein product is CAWRQETTNTEAFF.

Of note for this clone: Mismatch with germline at one junction end may stem from a read error. The V gene is TRBV6-1, the J gene TRBJ1-1, with a possible D match to TRBD1 (5 bases). Germline assignment: CDR1 MNHNS and CDR2 SASEGT. This CDR3 has 12 amino acids. CDR3 in amino acids: CASREGEGEAFF. The CDR3 nucleotides are TGTGCCAGCAGGGAAGGGGAGGGGGAAGCTTTCTTT.

This clone was counted a single time. The V gene is TRBV6-5, the J gene TRBJ2-7; 9 bases are a match to TRBD1. V shed 6 bases, J shed 4 bases, and the junction held 4 bases outside the gene matches. The length of the CDR3 is 13 residues. Germline CDR1 MNHEY, CDR2 SVGAGI. CDR3 amino acids: CASSDRGSYEQYF. CDR3 bases: TGTGCCAGCAGCGACAGGGGGTCATACGAGCAGTACTTC.

The chain is built from TRBV23-1 and TRBJ2-7, with a possible D match to TRBD1 (6 bases). TRBV23-1 is given ORF status, its function remaining uncertain. The CDR3 totals 17 residues. V was clipped by 2 bases and J by 1 base, with 18 bases between them. The CDR3 region has the DNA TGCGCCAGCAGTCAACCTAAACAACAGGGTTGGTCCTACGAGCAGTACTTC. Protein product: CASSQPKQQGWSYEQYF.

CDR3 nucleotide sequence: TGTGCCAGCAGCTTAGAGGAGGGAACGGGTGGCTACACCTTC. This encodes CASSLEEGTGGYTF. V usage is TRBV7-6 and J usage is TRBJ1-2; D gene uncertain. Deletions cut 1 base from V and 7 bases from J, with 13 bases between. This CDR3 spans 14 amino acids. Per germline, CDR1 SGHVS and CDR2 FNYEAQ.

This clone has only one observation. The rearrangement links TRBV7-2 to TRBJ1-3; D possibly corresponds to TRBD1 (5 bases). The CDR3 length is 15 residues. Per the germline V gene, CDR1 is SGHTA and CDR2 is FQGNSA. The germline V and J ends were trimmed by 1 base and 0 bases, with 7 bases remaining between them. The CDR3 protein is CASSLGQTSGNTIYF. The CDR3 bases are TGTGCCAGCAGCTTAGGACAGACCTCTGGAAACACCATATATTTT.

The genes are TRBV6-6 and TRBJ1-1, with D possibly being TRBD1 (6 bases). The CDR3 covers 16 residues. In germline, CDR1 is MNHNY, CDR2 SVGAGI (reference sequence). V dropped 4 bases and J dropped 6 bases, with 21 bases sitting between them. The CDR3 loop reads CASSSPSRGLVAEAFF. Here the CDR3 DNA reads TGTGCCAGCAGTTCCCCGAGCAGGGGCCTCGTCGCTGAAGCTTTCTTT.

The V and J genes are TRBV29-1 and TRBJ2-5, with 8 nucleotides matching TRBD1. The V gene end was trimmed by 4 bases and the J gene end by 5 bases; junction bases not matched to a gene: 9. Germline V lookup: CDR1 SQVTM, CDR2 ANQGSEA. CDR3 length equals 14 residues. This CDR3 is CSVAQGAPKETQYF. The CDR3 DNA follows: TGCAGCGTTGCCCAGGGGGCCCCCAAGGAGACCCAGTACTTC. The complete variable domain, with remaining parts taken from reference TRBV29-1 and TRBJ2-5, reads SAVISQKPSRDICQRGTSLTIQCQVDSQVTMMFWYRQQPGQSLTLIATANQGSEATYESGFVIDKFPISRPNLTFSTLTVSNMSPEDSSIYLCSVAQGAPKETQYFGPGTRLLVL.

This chain connects TRBV2 to TRBJ2-2; 11 nucleotides line up with TRBD2. V was pared by 6 bases and J by 1 base, with 10 bases of the junction left unmatched. There are 18 residues in the CDR3. Germline V lookup: CDR1 SNHLY, CDR2 FYNNEI. CDR3: CASREILLAGGNTGELFF. The CDR3 DNA reads TGTGCCAGCAGGGAAATTCTTCTAGCGGGGGGGAACACCGGGGAGCTGTTTTTT.

The chain is built from TRBV5-1 and TRBJ1-4, with a tentative D call TRBD1 (5 bases). V was trimmed by 5 bases and J by 4 bases, leaving 9 bases between them. This CDR3 contains 13 residues. Germline CDR1 and CDR2: SGHRS and YFSETQ. The DNA of the CDR3 is TGCGCCAGCAGAGGCAGGGATAATGAAAAACTGTTTTTT. Its translation: CASRGRDNEKLFF.

This clone was detected only once. The V call is TRBV18, the J call TRBJ1-2; 11 nucleotides agree with TRBD1. CDR1 and CDR2 (germline): KGHSH, LQKENI. The CDR3 runs to 15 residues. V was clipped by 3 bases and J by 6 bases; unmatched bases: 6. The CDR3 DNA reads TGTGCCAGCTCACCTCGGACAGGGGGCAATGATGGCTACACCTTC. Residues: CASSPRTGGNDGYTF.

CDR3 DNA sequence: TGCGCCAGCAGCTTAACTCCGGGGGATGAAAAACTGTTTTTT. Its translation is CASSLTPGDEKLFF. The chain employs TRBV5-1 and TRBJ1-4; a possible D gene is TRBD1 (5 bases). Deletions cut 2 bases from V and 6 bases from J, with 11 bases between. CDR1 is SGHRS, CDR2 YFSETQ, per germline. The CDR3 is made up of 14 amino acids.

The chain is built from TRBV4-2 and TRBJ2-5; 8 bases match TRBD1. After removal of 1 base from V and 4 bases from J, the junction contained 5 bases not matched to a gene. The CDR3 is 15 amino acids. The germline CDR1 and CDR2 sequences are LGHNA and YNFKEQ. The CDR3 loop reads CASSQGDQGAETQYF. CDR3 coding DNA: TGTGCCAGCAGCCAAGGCGACCAGGGGGCAGAGACCCAGTACTTC.

The chain has TRBV24-1 and TRBJ2-1; D ambiguous. Germline assignment: CDR1 KGHDR and CDR2 SFDVKD. The V end was cut by 5 bases, the J end by 3 bases, with 7 bases between. This CDR3 region has 13 residues. The CDR3 DNA reads as TGTGCCACCAGTGGCCCCAGCTACAATGAGCAGTTCTTC. This encodes CATSGPSYNEQFF.

The chain employs TRBV6-6 and TRBJ1-2, with 7 bases that match TRBD1. The length of the CDR3 is 12 residues. Trimming cost V 0 bases and J 12 bases; bases outside gene matches: 4. The V gene's germline CDR1 is MNHNY and CDR2 SVGAGI (reference sequence). This chain's CDR3 is CASSYSGQADTF. CDR3 in DNA: TGTGCCAGCAGTTACTCCGGACAGGCAGACACCTTC.

The J gene is TRBJ2-1, the V gene TRBV10-3; D gene unclear. This CDR3 is built from 17 residues. Germline assignment: CDR1 ENHRY and CDR2 SYGVKD. The ends were cut back, 2 bases at V and 1 base at J, with 15 bases in the middle. The CDR3 protein is CAISEPQNPISYNEQFF. The CDR3 coding sequence is TGTGCCATCAGTGAGCCACAGAACCCAATATCCTACAATGAGCAGTTCTTC.

The chain carries TRBV6-2 or TRBV6-3 and TRBJ2-7; possibly TRBD2 for D (6 bases). Trimming took 0 bases from V and 2 from J, leaving 8 bases between them. The germline gives CDR1 MNHEY, CDR2 SVGEGT. CDR3 size: 14 residues. For the CDR3, the DNA is TGTGCCAGCAGTTACTCTAGCGGCCCCTACGAGCAGTACTTC. Translated, it gives CASSYSSGPYEQYF.

The chain links TRBV6-5 to TRBJ1-5; D gene uncertain. The CDR3 consists of 15 residues. Germline CDR1 and CDR2: MNHEY and SVGAGI. Trimming removed 0 bases from V and 0 bases from J, with 6 bases in between. Here the CDR3 DNA reads TGTGCCAGCAGTTACTCGAGTCTTAGCAATCAGCCCCAGCATTTT. Translated: CASSYSSLSNQPQHF.

The gene calls are TRBV3-1 (or the pseudogene TRBV3-2) and TRBJ1-2, with 10 bases aligning to TRBD1. The germline gives CDR1 LGHDT, CDR2 YNNKEL (reference sequence). J lost 7 bases, V lost 6 bases, and 8 bases had no gene match. CDR3 length: 14 residues. DNA of the CDR3: TGTGCCAGCAGTCCGGGACAGGGGATGGGTGGCTACACCTTC. Translation: CASSPGQGMGGYTF.

This chain links TRBV5-1 with TRBJ2-2; 10 bases match TRBD1. J gave up 7 bases and V 4 bases, and 7 bases lay outside the gene matches. The CDR3 is 15 amino acids. Germline assignment: CDR1 SGHRS and CDR2 YFSETQ. The CDR3 protein is CASSTDRGSDGELFF. The CDR3 DNA reads TGCGCCAGCAGCACGGACAGGGGGAGCGACGGGGAGCTGTTTTTT. The complete variable domain, with remaining parts taken from reference TRBV5-1 and TRBJ2-2, reads KAGVTQTPRYLIKTRGQQVTLSCSPISGHRSVSWYQQTPGQGLQFLFEYFSETQRNKGNFPGRFSGRQFSNSRSEMNVSTLELGDSALYLCASSTDRGSDGELFFGEGSRLTVL.

V usage is TRBV7-2 and J usage is TRBJ2-7; 16 nucleotides agree with TRBD2. The CDR3 consists of 16 residues. CDR1 is SGHTA, CDR2 FQGNSA, per germline. With 4 bases clipped from V and 7 bases from J, the junction kept 7 bases outside the gene matches. The CDR3 DNA follows: TGTGCCAGCAGCTCCGGGACTAGCGGGGGGGCCGGAGAGCAGTACTTC. Its protein product is CASSSGTSGGAGEQYF.

The chain has TRBV2 and TRBJ1-3; D is uncertain. V was pared by 6 bases and J by 0 bases, with 9 bases between. Germline-derived CDR1 and CDR2 are SNHLY and FYNNEI. This CDR3 has 14 residues. The chain's CDR3 is CASREHVSGNTIYF. The CDR3 DNA reads as TGTGCCAGCAGGGAGCACGTCTCTGGAAACACCATATATTTT.

The rearrangement links TRBV7-9 to TRBJ1-1; the D gene is possibly TRBD1 (6 bases). Germline values: CDR1 SEHNR, CDR2 FQNEAQ (reference sequence). The CDR3 has 12 amino acids. CDR3 amino acids: CAHSGVGTEAFF. The CDR3 bases are TGTGCACATTCAGGGGTGGGCACTGAAGCTTTCTTT.

The chain carries TRBV9 and TRBJ2-7, with TRBD1 identical over 7 bases. Germline-derived CDR1 and CDR2 are SGDLS and YYNGEE. CDR3 size: 17 residues. V lost 3 bases and J lost 2; bases outside the gene matches: 14. The CDR3 protein is CASSARQGLVSTYEQYF. The CDR3 nucleotides are TGTGCCAGCAGCGCCCGACAGGGTCTAGTGAGTACCTACGAGCAGTACTTC. Based on the CDR3 plus reference TRBV9 and TRBJ2-7, the full variable domain is DSGVTQTPKHLITATGQRVTLRCSPRSGDLSVYWYQQSLDQGLQFLIQYYNGEERAKGNILERFSAQQFPDLHSELNLSSLELGDSALYFCASSARQGLVSTYEQYFGPGTRLTVT.